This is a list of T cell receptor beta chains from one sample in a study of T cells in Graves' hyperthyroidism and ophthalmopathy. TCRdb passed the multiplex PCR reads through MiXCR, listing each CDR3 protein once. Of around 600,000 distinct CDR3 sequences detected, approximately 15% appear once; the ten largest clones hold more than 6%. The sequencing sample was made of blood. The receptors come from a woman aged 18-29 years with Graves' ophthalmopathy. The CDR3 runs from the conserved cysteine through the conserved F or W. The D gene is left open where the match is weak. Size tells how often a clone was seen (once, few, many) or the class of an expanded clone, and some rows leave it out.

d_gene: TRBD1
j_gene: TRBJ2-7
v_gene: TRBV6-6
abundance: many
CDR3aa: CASSYWGGQGASGRSHEQYF
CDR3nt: TGTGCCAGCAGTTACTGGGGGGGACAGGGGGCCAGCGGGAGATCTCACGAGCAGTACTTC

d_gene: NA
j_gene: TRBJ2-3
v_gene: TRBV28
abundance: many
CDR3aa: CASSSQQGGSTDTQYF
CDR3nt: TGTGCCAGCAGCTCTCAGCAGGGGGGTAGCACAGATACGCAGTATTTT

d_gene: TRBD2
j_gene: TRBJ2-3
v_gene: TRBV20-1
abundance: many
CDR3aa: CSAYPSGRTDTQYF
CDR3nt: TGCAGTGCTTACCCCTCCGGGAGGACAGATACGCAGTATTTT

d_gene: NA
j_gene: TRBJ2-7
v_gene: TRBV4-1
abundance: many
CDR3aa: CASSQTPGDSYEQYF
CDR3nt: TGCGCCAGCAGCCAAACCCCAGGGGACTCGTACGAGCAGTACTTC

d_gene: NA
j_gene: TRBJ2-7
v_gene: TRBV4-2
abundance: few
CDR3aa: CASSQVLASGYEQYF
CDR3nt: TGTGCCAGCAGCCAAGTCCTAGCAAGCGGCTACGAGCAGTACTTC

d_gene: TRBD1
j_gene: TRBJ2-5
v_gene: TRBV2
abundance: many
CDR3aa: CASYWDSSRSSQETQYF
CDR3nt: TGTGCCAGCTACTGGGACAGTTCAAGATCGTCCCAAGAGACCCAGTACTTC

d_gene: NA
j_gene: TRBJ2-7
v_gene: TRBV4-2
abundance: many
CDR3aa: CASSQARTEAYEQYF
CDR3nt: TGTGCCAGCAGCCAAGCACGGACGGAGGCCTACGAGCAGTACTTC

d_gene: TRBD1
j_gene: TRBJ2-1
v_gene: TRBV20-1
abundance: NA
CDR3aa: CSARKTGGSGNEQFF
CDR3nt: TGCAGTGCTAGAAAGACAGGGGGCTCTGGCAATGAGCAGTTCTTC

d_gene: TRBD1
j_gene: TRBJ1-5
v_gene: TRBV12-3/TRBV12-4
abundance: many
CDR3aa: CASSPRTGVIGNQPQHF
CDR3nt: TGTGCCAGCAGTCCACGGACAGGAGTCATCGGCAATCAGCCCCAGCATTTT

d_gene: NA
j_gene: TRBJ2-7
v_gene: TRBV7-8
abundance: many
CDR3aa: CASSLRGPAALSYEQYF
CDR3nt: TGTGCCAGCAGCTTAAGGGGCCCCGCGGCCCTCTCCTACGAGCAGTACTTC

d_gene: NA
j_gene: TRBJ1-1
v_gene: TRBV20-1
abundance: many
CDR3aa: CSARGGHRGGVMNTEAFF
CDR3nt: TGCAGTGCTAGAGGCGGACACCGAGGAGGGGTAATGAACACTGAAGCTTTCTTT

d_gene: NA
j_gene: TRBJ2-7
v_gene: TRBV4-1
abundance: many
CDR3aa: CASSQEGGEQYF
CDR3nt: TGCGCCAGCAGCCAAGAAGGCGGCGAGCAGTACTTC

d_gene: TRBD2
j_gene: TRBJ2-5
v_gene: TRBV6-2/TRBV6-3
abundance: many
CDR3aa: CASRRAGGGEETQYF
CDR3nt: TGTGCCAGCAGACGAGCGGGAGGGGGGGAGGAGACCCAGTACTTC

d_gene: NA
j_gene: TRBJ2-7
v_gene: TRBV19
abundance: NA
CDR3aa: CASSSLSRGRPYEQYF
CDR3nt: TGTGCCAGTAGTAGCCTCAGCCGAGGGAGGCCCTACGAGCAGTACTTC

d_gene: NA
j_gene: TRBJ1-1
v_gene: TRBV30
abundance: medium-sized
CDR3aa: CAWSRQVNTEAFF
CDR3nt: TGTGCCTGGAGCCGACAGGTTAACACTGAAGCTTTCTTT

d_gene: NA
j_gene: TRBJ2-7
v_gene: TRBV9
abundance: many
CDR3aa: CASSNSEDSSEQYF
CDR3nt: TGTGCCAGCTCGAACTCCGAGGACTCATCCGAGCAGTACTTC

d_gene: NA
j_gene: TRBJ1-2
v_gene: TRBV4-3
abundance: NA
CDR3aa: CASSQERRGVYGYTF
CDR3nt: TGCGCCAGCAGCCAAGAACGGAGAGGGGTCTATGGCTACACCTTC

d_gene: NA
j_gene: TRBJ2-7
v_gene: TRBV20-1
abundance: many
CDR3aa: CSARDPRARGGYEQYF
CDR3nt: TGCAGTGCTAGAGATCCCCGGGCCAGGGGGGGATACGAGCAGTACTTC

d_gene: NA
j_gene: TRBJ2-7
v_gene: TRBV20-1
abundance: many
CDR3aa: CSARLPGAGYEQYF
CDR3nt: TGCAGTGCTAGATTGCCGGGGGCAGGGTACGAGCAGTACTTC

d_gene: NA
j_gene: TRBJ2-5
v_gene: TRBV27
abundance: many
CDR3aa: CASSLGTQGETQYF
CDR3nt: TGTGCCAGCAGTTTAGGCACTCAGGGGGAGACCCAGTACTTC

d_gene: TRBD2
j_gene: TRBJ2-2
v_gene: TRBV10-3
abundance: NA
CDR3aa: CAIRQTSGSGAGELFF
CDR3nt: TGTGCCATCAGACAGACTAGCGGGAGTGGGGCCGGGGAGCTGTTTTTT

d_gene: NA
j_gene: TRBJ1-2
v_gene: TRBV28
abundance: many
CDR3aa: CASSLRGVDYGYTF
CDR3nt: TGTGCCAGCAGTTTACGTGGGGTAGACTATGGCTACACCTTC

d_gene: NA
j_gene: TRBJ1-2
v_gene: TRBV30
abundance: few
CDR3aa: CAWSDDPGGYGYTF
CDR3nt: TGTGCCTGGAGTGACGATCCTGGGGGCTATGGCTACACCTTC

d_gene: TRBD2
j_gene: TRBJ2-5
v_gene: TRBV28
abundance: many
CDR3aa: CAIQTSGVQETQYF
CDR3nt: TGTGCCATCCAGACTAGCGGAGTGCAAGAGACCCAGTACTTC

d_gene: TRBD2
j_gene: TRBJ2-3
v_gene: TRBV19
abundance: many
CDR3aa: CASTPVAGGPRGTDTQYF
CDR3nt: TGTGCCAGTACCCCAGTGGCGGGAGGCCCCCGGGGCACAGATACGCAGTATTTT

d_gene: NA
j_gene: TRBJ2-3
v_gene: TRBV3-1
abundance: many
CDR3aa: CASSQIMGPDTQYF
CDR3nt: TGTGCCAGCAGCCAAATCATGGGCCCAGATACGCAGTATTTT

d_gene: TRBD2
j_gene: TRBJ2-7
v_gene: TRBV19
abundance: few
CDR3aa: CASTRLAGGNDEQYF
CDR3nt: TGTGCCAGTACAAGACTAGCGGGAGGGAACGACGAGCAGTACTTC

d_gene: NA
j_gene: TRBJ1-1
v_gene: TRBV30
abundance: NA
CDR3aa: CAWNWAGGGVAFF
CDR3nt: TGTGCCTGGAATTGGGCAGGAGGCGGGGTGGCTTTCTTT